One and the same sample provided the 22 T cell receptor beta chains below, sequenced in a study of sequential checkpoint blockade in melanoma. Treatment defined: randomized to nivolumab then ipilimumab (arm A) or the reverse (arm B). The table came from immunoSEQ multiplex PCR; TCRdb's copy has only in-frame clones and leaves some out. The repertoire holds fewer than 300 clones, with roughly 24% as singletons. Material: tumor tissue (inferred from file names), obtained from a patient given nivolumab and ipilimumab in sequence. These receptors all come from a human donor with melanoma.

J is TRBJ2-1 and V is TRBV29-1, with D tentatively TRBD1 (7 bases). The CDR3 runs 16 residues. CDR1 SQVTM and CDR2 ANQGSEA come from the germline V gene. Trimming pared 6 bases from V and 0 bases from J, leaving 18 bases between. CDR3 loop: CSVRGAQGSSYNEQFF. CDR3 nucleotides: TGCAGCGTGAGGGGGGCACAGGGGTCCTCCTACAATGAGCAGTTCTTC.

The J gene is TRBJ2-3, the V gene TRBV19; D is possibly TRBD1 (6 bases). Trimming pared 7 bases from V and 4 bases from J, leaving 18 bases between. Looked up from germline, CDR1 is LNHDA and CDR2 is SQIVND (reference sequence). The CDR3 loop spans 15 amino acids. The CDR3 DNA is TGTGCCAGTACCACGACAGGCATTGACGCAGATACGCAGTATTTT. This gives the protein CASTTTGIDADTQYF.

The J gene is TRBJ2-1, the V gene TRBV19, with D maybe TRBD2 (5 bases). Germline assignment: CDR1 LNHDA and CDR2 SQIVND (reference sequence). The ends were cut back, 7 bases at V and 4 bases at J, with 11 bases in the middle. The CDR3 consists of 13 residues. CDR3 protein: CASTLAGYNEQFF. CDR3 nucleotide sequence: TGTGCCAGTACCCTAGCCGGTTACAATGAGCAGTTCTTC.

The chain has TRBV28 and TRBJ2-7, with D perhaps matching TRBD1 (6 bases). The CDR3 runs to 14 residues. V lost 3 bases, J lost 2 bases, and 11 bases lay in between. From germline, CDR1 is MDHEN and CDR2 SYDVKM. The CDR3 loop is CASSFGDIPYEQYF. The CDR3 coding sequence is TGTGCCAGCAGTTTCGGGGACATTCCCTACGAGCAGTACTTC.

The chain joins TRBV5-1 to TRBJ2-1, with D uncertain. V lost 3 bases, J lost 1 base, and 11 bases lay in between. CDR3 length: 15 residues. Germline V gene lookup returns CDR1 SGHRS and CDR2 YFSETQ. The chain's CDR3 is CASSSDSDSYNEQFF. The CDR3 region has the DNA TGCGCCAGCAGCTCAGACTCTGATTCCTACAATGAGCAGTTCTTC. Full variable domain (remainder filled in from reference TRBV5-1 and TRBJ2-1): KAGVTQTPRYLIKTRGQQVTLSCSPISGHRSVSWYQQTPGQGLQFLFEYFSETQRNKGNFPGRFSGRQFSNSRSEMNVSTLELGDSALYLCASSSDSDSYNEQFFGPGTRLTVL.

This clone showed up just a few times. CDR3 nucleotides: TGTGCCAGCAGCTTATTCCGGGGCCCCGGCTATGGCTACACCTTC. Its translation is CASSLFRGPGYGYTF. V is TRBV11-3 and J is TRBJ1-2, with D possibly being TRBD1 (5 bases). Trimming removed 2 bases from V and 4 bases from J, with 14 bases in between. The CDR3 is 15 amino acids. CDR1 and CDR2 (germline): SGHNT, YENEEA.

This clone was observed a few times. J is TRBJ1-2 and V is TRBV6-8; D is perhaps TRBD1 (5 bases). The germline V gene encodes CDR1 MNHGY and CDR2 SAAAGT. This CDR3 comprises 13 residues. V was trimmed by 4 bases and J by 4 bases, leaving 10 bases between them. The DNA of the CDR3 is TGTGCCAGCAGTTTCCAGGGACCCTATGGCTACACCTTC. This codes for CASSFQGPYGYTF.

This clone occurred a few times. The chain uses TRBV30 and TRBJ1-2, with D uncertain. CDR3 length equals 11 residues. Germline CDR1 reads GTSNPN; CDR2 reads SVGIG (reference sequence). Trimming left V 0 bases short and J 2 bases short, with 1 base between. Written as DNA, the CDR3 is TGTGCCTGGAGTGTAAACTATGGCTACACCTTC. Its protein product is CAWSVNYGYTF.

By share, this clone ranks as large. CDR3 nucleotides: TGTGCCAGCAGCCTTGCCGGGACAGAGAACACTGAAGCTTTCTTT. Translated: CASSLAGTENTEAFF. The rearrangement uses TRBV11-3 and TRBJ1-1, with 7 nucleotides matching TRBD1. CDR1 and CDR2 from the germline V gene are SGHNT and YENEEA. This CDR3 is 15 amino acids long. V dropped 5 bases and J dropped 1; count of bases not matched to a gene: 7.

This clone was counted only a few times. Here the CDR3 DNA reads TGTGCCTGGATTGGGCAGACGAACACTGAAGCTTTCTTT. This codes for CAWIGQTNTEAFF. V is TRBV30 and J is TRBJ1-1; no clear D gene. Germline loops: CDR1 GTSNPN, CDR2 SVGIG (reference sequence). The CDR3 sequence is 13 residues long. With 4 bases removed from V and 1 base from J, the gap between germline ends came to 10 bases.

The V gene is TRBV11-3, the J gene TRBJ2-3; no clear D gene. The V gene's germline CDR1 is SGHNT and CDR2 YENEEA. V was trimmed by 0 bases and J by 4 bases, leaving 8 bases between them. This CDR3 has 14 residues. CDR3 in DNA: TGTGCCAGCAGCTTAGACGGTGGCCCAGATACGCAGTATTTT. The encoded protein is CASSLDGGPDTQYF.

The gene calls are TRBV6-8 and TRBJ1-2, with TRBD1 identical over 7 bases. Germline lookup yields CDR1 MNHGY and CDR2 SAAAGT. The CDR3 is made up of 14 amino acids. V was pared by 6 bases and J by 2 bases, with 6 bases of the junction left unmatched. CDR3 DNA sequence: TGTGCCAGCAGGGGCGGACAGGCGAACTATGGCTACACCTTC. Translating gives CASRGGQANYGYTF.

The chain uses TRBV28 and TRBJ2-5, with D tentatively TRBD1 (6 bases). V shed 4 bases and J shed 5 bases, with 17 bases lying between them. This CDR3 has 15 amino acids. The V gene's germline CDR1 is MDHEN and CDR2 SYDVKM. The CDR3, as DNA: TGTGCCAGCAGTTGGGACACTCGGGGTCTGGAGACCCAGTACTTC. Amino acids: CASSWDTRGLETQYF. Variable domain in full (rest from reference TRBV28 and TRBJ2-5): DVKVTQSSRYLVKRTGEKVFLECVQDMDHENMFWYRQDPGLGLRLIYFSYDVKMKEKGDIPEGYSVSREKKERFSLILESASTNQTSMYLCASSWDTRGLETQYFGPGTRLLVL.

This clone was detected a few times. V usage is TRBV9 and J usage is TRBJ1-1; the D is unclear. The V end lost 7 bases, the J end lost 7 bases, and 14 bases lay between the germline ends. This CDR3 has 12 residues. Per germline, CDR1 SGDLS and CDR2 YYNGEE. CDR3 in DNA: TGTGCCAGCGTATCCCCGGGCGGTGAAGCTTTCTTT. Amino acids: CASVSPGGEAFF.

The chain has TRBV6-8 and TRBJ2-3, with D uncertain. Germline CDR1 and CDR2: MNHGY and SAAAGT. There are 15 residues in the CDR3. The V end was cut by 4 bases, the J end by 8 bases, with 19 bases between. The DNA of the CDR3 is TGTGCCAGCAGTTCGCCCGGCCGGAGCGCAGGTACGCAGTATTTT. Protein: CASSSPGRSAGTQYF.

This clone is labeled as large. The chain joins TRBV7-2 to TRBJ1-1; tentatively, D is TRBD1 (5 bases). The length of the CDR3 is 13 residues. V was cut by 5 bases and J by 7 bases, with 14 bases left in between. From germline, CDR1 is SGHTA and CDR2 FQGNSA. Here the CDR3 reads CASSLPQGNEAFF. CDR3 coding DNA: TGTGCCAGCAGCCTGCCGCAGGGAAATGAAGCTTTCTTT.

The chain carries TRBV25-1 and TRBJ2-6, with D possibly matching TRBD1 (5 bases). Trimming pared 4 bases from V and 5 bases from J, leaving 18 bases between. The germline V gene encodes CDR1 MGHDK and CDR2 SYGVNS. This CDR3 has 17 amino acids. DNA of the CDR3: TGTGCCAGCAGTGCTACGCGTGGACAAAGTCGGGCCAACGTCCTGACTTTC. Protein sequence: CASSATRGQSRANVLTF.

The table lists this clone with a few counts. J is TRBJ1-3 and V is TRBV6-8; D unclear. V gave up 5 bases and J gave up 8 bases, with 16 bases separating them. The CDR3 is made up of 14 amino acids. Germline V gene sequence: CDR1 MNHGY, CDR2 SAAAGT. As DNA, the CDR3 is TGTGCCAGCAGTGACCGGCGGGAATTAGACACCATATATTTT. Translation: CASSDRRELDTIYF.

This clone was found once. CDR3 loop: CASRTGGSNQPQHF. For the CDR3, the DNA is TGTGCCAGTAGAACAGGGGGCAGCAATCAGCCCCAGCATTTT. The genes are TRBV19 and TRBJ1-5; 9 nucleotides match TRBD1. The germline V gene encodes CDR1 LNHDA and CDR2 SQIVND (reference sequence). V lost 6 bases to trimming and J lost 1 base; unmatched junction nucleotides: 1. This CDR3 comprises 14 residues.

This clone was observed once. The rearrangement links TRBV19 to TRBJ2-7; TRBD2 matches at 9 bases. Germline assignment: CDR1 LNHDA and CDR2 SQIVND (reference sequence). The CDR3 is 14 amino acids. With V trimmed by 2 bases and J by 5 bases, 4 bases remained unmatched. CDR3 sequence reads: CASSILAGIHEQYF. The CDR3 DNA reads as TGTGCCAGTAGTATACTAGCGGGAATCCACGAGCAGTACTTC.

This clone has a handful of counts. The chain employs TRBV11-3 and TRBJ2-3, with D possibly TRBD2 on 6 matching bases. The CDR3 length is 15 residues. Trimming left V 2 bases short and J 5 bases short, with 14 bases between. Germline V gives CDR1 SGHNT, CDR2 YENEEA. CDR3 DNA sequence: TGTGCCAGCAGCTTACCGGGCGGGGTCATAGATACGCAGTATTTT. It translates to CASSLPGGVIDTQYF.

By frequency in the sample, this clone is hyperexpanded. The rearrangement joins TRBV4-1 to TRBJ1-1, with D possibly matching TRBD1 (5 bases). V gave up 0 bases and J gave up 3 bases, with 8 bases separating them. The CDR3 length is 14 residues. Germline V gene lookup returns CDR1 MGHRA and CDR2 YSYEKL. CDR3 sequence reads: CASSQDRVDTEAFF. The CDR3 DNA reads as TGCGCCAGCAGCCAAGACAGGGTCGACACTGAAGCTTTCTTT.